Presented here are 31 T cell receptor beta chains from one specimen sequenced in a study of cytomegalovirus exposure and HLA in healthy donors. Profiled with immunoSEQ multiplex PCR; TCRdb holds only in-frame clones, not every one. The sample contains 120,000 to 150,000 clones, roughly 90% of which appear only once. The sequenced material came from PBMCs. Receptors originate from a man aged 18 to 30 in good health and CMV-seropositive.

The V call is TRBV2, the J call TRBJ2-3, with TRBD1 matching over 9 bases. V gave up 5 bases and J gave up 5 bases; unmatched junction bases: 8. Germline CDR1 reads SNHLY; CDR2 reads FYNNEI. The length of the CDR3 is 15 residues. The chain's CDR3 is CASSSPGQGQDTQYF. CDR3 coding DNA: TGTGCCAGCAGTTCCCCGGGACAGGGACAAGATACGCAGTATTTT.

This chain connects TRBV13 to TRBJ2-7, with TRBD1 as a possible D gene (6 bases). CDR1 and CDR2 (germline): PRHDT, FYEKMQ (reference sequence). The CDR3 has 15 residues. Trimming removed 0 bases from V and 4 bases from J, with 13 bases in between. CDR3 DNA sequence: TGTGCCAGCAGCTTAGGAGGACAGAGAGATTACGAGCAGTACTTC. Translation: CASSLGGQRDYEQYF.

The V and J genes are TRBV2 and TRBJ2-7; D is ambiguous. V lost 5 bases to trimming and J lost 3 bases, with 5 bases between them. The CDR3 sequence is 11 residues long. CDR1 is SNHLY, CDR2 FYNNEI, per germline. The CDR3 nucleotides read TGTGCCAGCAGTCCCTACTACGAGCAGTACTTC. This sequence encodes CASSPYYEQYF.

This clone was seen only once. This chain connects TRBV4-1 to TRBJ1-2; TRBD1 matches 9 bases. V dropped 2 bases and J dropped 2; count of bases not matched to a gene: 6. Per the germline V gene, CDR1 is MGHRA and CDR2 is YSYEKL. CDR3 length: 16 residues. The CDR3 sequence: CASSQPRTGANYGYTF. In DNA form, the CDR3 reads TGCGCCAGCAGCCAACCCAGGACAGGGGCAAACTATGGCTACACCTTC.

The chain has TRBV29-1 and TRBJ2-3, with a tentative D call TRBD2 (6 bases). CDR1 and CDR2 (germline): SQVTM, ANQGSEA. The CDR3 consists of 14 residues. Trimming took off 1 base at V and 2 bases at J, with 10 bases between the two ends. DNA for the CDR3: TGCAGCGTTGAAGGCGGGACCTTCACAGATACGCAGTATTTT. Its translation is CSVEGGTFTDTQYF.

The chain uses TRBV28 and TRBJ1-3; 10 nucleotides agree with TRBD1. Germline lookup yields CDR1 MDHEN and CDR2 SYDVKM. The CDR3 sequence is 13 residues long. V lost 8 bases and J lost 7; bases outside the gene matches: 5. DNA for the CDR3: TGTGCCAGCCTGGGACAGGGGAGGAACACCATATATTTT. Translating it yields CASLGQGRNTIYF.

The chain recombines TRBV30 with TRBJ2-6; D may be TRBD1 (6 bases). V was clipped by 4 bases and J by 0 bases, with 10 bases between them. The CDR3 runs 15 residues. The germline V gene has CDR1 GTSNPN and CDR2 SVGIG (reference sequence). This CDR3 is CAWTGENSGANVLTF. CDR3 DNA sequence: TGTGCCTGGACAGGGGAGAACTCTGGGGCCAACGTCCTGACTTTC.

This chain uses TRBV4-1 with TRBJ1-2, with 10 bases lining up with TRBD1. Germline trimming cut 3 bases from V and 6 bases from J; bases unmatched to any gene: 13. This CDR3 is built from 17 residues. From germline, CDR1 is MGHRA and CDR2 YSYEKL. The CDR3 here is CASSHGQGEFDHHGYTF. CDR3 coding DNA: TGCGCCAGCAGCCACGGACAGGGGGAATTCGACCACCATGGCTACACCTTC.

This chain joins TRBV4-2 and TRBJ2-3, with 9 bases lining up with TRBD2. The length of the CDR3 is 17 residues. With 1 base clipped from V and 2 bases from J, the junction kept 7 bases outside the gene matches. Germline loops: CDR1 LGHNA, CDR2 YNFKEQ. The CDR3 DNA is TGTGCCAGCAGCCAAGGACTAGCGGAGATAGACACAGATACGCAGTATTTT. It is translated as CASSQGLAEIDTDTQYF.

V is TRBV18 and J is TRBJ1-4; 9 bases match TRBD1. V was clipped by 2 bases and J by 7 bases; unmatched bases: 5. The CDR3 is made up of 15 amino acids. Germline-derived CDR1 and CDR2 are KGHSH and LQKENI. CDR3 loop: CASSPGLGQGEKLFF. The CDR3 DNA is TGTGCCAGCTCACCAGGGTTGGGACAGGGTGAAAAACTGTTTTTT. Variable domain in full (rest from reference TRBV18 and TRBJ1-4): NAGVMQNPRHLVRRRGQEARLRCSPMKGHSHVYWYRQLPEEGLKFMVYLQKENIIDESGMPKERFSAEFPKEGPSILRIQQVVRGDSAAYFCASSPGLGQGEKLFFGSGTQLSVL.

The chain joins TRBV7-8 to TRBJ2-7; D not resolved. The CDR3 totals 12 residues. V was clipped by 4 bases and J by 2 bases, with 6 bases between them. Looked up from germline, CDR1 is SGHVS and CDR2 is FQNEAQ. The CDR3 is CASSSQAYEQYF. CDR3 bases: TGTGCCAGCAGCTCACAAGCCTACGAGCAGTACTTC.

This chain connects TRBV4-2 to TRBJ2-7, with 7 bases aligning to TRBD2. Germline V CDR1 and CDR2: LGHNA, YNFKEQ. Trimming took 0 bases from V and 0 from J; bases not matched to a gene: 2. The CDR3 runs to 15 residues. The CDR3: CASSQEGTISYEQYF. The CDR3 DNA reads as TGTGCCAGCAGCCAAGAGGGGACTATCTCCTACGAGCAGTACTTC.

V usage is TRBV4-1 and J usage is TRBJ2-7; TRBD2 matches at 9 bases. Trimming removed 0 bases from V and 3 bases from J; junction bases left unmatched: 9. Germline V CDR1 and CDR2: MGHRA, YSYEKL. The CDR3 consists of 17 residues. The CDR3: CASSQEELAGPRYEQYF. In nucleotides, the CDR3 is TGCGCCAGCAGCCAAGAGGAACTAGCGGGCCCTCGCTACGAGCAGTACTTC.

The J gene is TRBJ1-1, the V gene TRBV7-9; 7 nucleotides line up with TRBD1. Trimming removed 2 bases from V and 6 bases from J; junction bases left unmatched: 6. This CDR3 is built from 14 residues. Germline values: CDR1 SEHNR, CDR2 FQNEAQ (reference sequence). This CDR3 reads CASSLPGQQPEAFF. The CDR3 coding sequence is TGTGCCAGCAGCTTACCGGGACAGCAGCCTGAAGCTTTCTTT.

The chain joins TRBV5-8 to TRBJ2-3; D gene unclear. Trimming took 5 bases from V and 4 from J, leaving 17 bases between them. The CDR3 has 15 residues. Germline lookup yields CDR1 SGHTS and CDR2 YDEGEE. In nucleotides, the CDR3 is TGTGCCAGCAGTTCGATCCCCCACATCCCAGATACGCAGTATTTT. Protein: CASSSIPHIPDTQYF.

The V and J genes are TRBV10-3 and TRBJ2-7, with 9 positions matching TRBD1. V was clipped by 8 bases and J by 2 bases; unmatched bases: 16. The CDR3 consists of 17 residues. CDR1 is ENHRY, CDR2 SYGVKD, per germline. CDR3 sequence reads: CAIGVVGPGQGTYEQYF. CDR3 nucleotide sequence: TGTGCCATCGGGGTTGTAGGGCCGGGACAGGGAACCTACGAGCAGTACTTC.

The gene calls are TRBV27 and TRBJ1-1, with D hard to call. Germline CDR1 MNHEY, CDR2 SMNVEV (reference sequence). V was shortened by 0 bases and J by 1 base, with 9 bases between the two germline ends. The CDR3 runs 15 residues. The CDR3 nucleotides are TGTGCCAGCAGTTTATCCGCGGCCGCGAACACTGAAGCTTTCTTT. It encodes CASSLSAAANTEAFF.

In its sample, this clone was seen a few times. The gene calls are TRBV7-8 and TRBJ2-1; 9 nucleotides align to TRBD2. Germline V gene sequence: CDR1 SGHVS, CDR2 FQNEAQ. The CDR3 loop spans 15 amino acids. Trimming at V came to 1 base and at J to 10 bases, leaving 8 bases not matched to a gene. The CDR3 here is CASSLELAGLKEQFF. CDR3 nucleotides: TGTGCCAGCAGCTTAGAACTAGCGGGCTTAAAAGAGCAGTTCTTC.

The chain carries TRBV10-3 and TRBJ1-4; D is possibly TRBD1 (5 bases). The CDR3 spans 14 residues. Trimming took 6 bases from V and 8 from J, leaving 16 bases between them. Germline CDR1 is ENHRY and CDR2 is SYGVKD. CDR3: CAIRRDRSGEKLFF. In DNA, the CDR3 is TGTGCCATCAGAAGAGACAGAAGTGGGGAAAAACTGTTTTTT.

This clone showed up just once. The chain recombines TRBV28 with TRBJ1-2; tentatively, D is TRBD1 (5 bases). The germline gives CDR1 MDHEN, CDR2 SYDVKM. Trimming removed 5 bases from V and 4 bases from J, with 14 bases in between. This CDR3 has 14 residues. CDR3 protein: CASSAPGHLYGYTF. Here the CDR3 DNA reads TGTGCCAGCAGTGCCCCCGGACACCTCTATGGCTACACCTTC.

The CDR3 sequence: CASSLTSLYNEQFF. CDR3 DNA: TGCGCCAGCAGCTTGACTAGCCTCTACAATGAGCAGTTCTTC. The V gene is TRBV5-1, the J gene TRBJ2-1, with a possible D match to TRBD2 (6 bases). The CDR3 runs to 14 residues. Germline values: CDR1 SGHRS, CDR2 YFSETQ. Trimming took off 1 base at V and 3 bases at J, with 8 bases between the two ends.

J is TRBJ1-1 and V is TRBV10-1; D remains unclear. CDR3 size: 13 residues. V lost 4 bases, J lost 3 bases, and 9 bases lay in between. Germline V lookup: CDR1 WNHNN, CDR2 SYGVQD (reference sequence). The CDR3 DNA reads as TGCGCCAGCAGTGTTTCGGGTTACACTGAAGCTTTCTTT. Its protein product is CASSVSGYTEAFF.

The V and J genes are TRBV6-1 and TRBJ1-2, with a possible D match to TRBD1 (6 bases). This CDR3 is built from 14 residues. CDR1 MNHNS and CDR2 SASEGT come from the germline V gene. V lost 5 bases to trimming and J lost 9 bases, with 19 bases between them. The CDR3 is CASSPQGAAASYTF. In nucleotides, the CDR3 is TGTGCCAGCAGTCCACAGGGAGCCGCGGCGAGCTACACCTTC.

This sequence joins TRBV30 and TRBJ1-1; 10 nucleotides align to TRBD1. Germline CDR1 is GTSNPN and CDR2 is SVGIG (reference sequence). The CDR3 has 13 residues. The V segment lost 1 base and the J segment 8 bases; nucleotides outside the gene matches: 4. This CDR3 is CAWSGQGALEAFF. The CDR3 DNA sequence: TGTGCCTGGAGTGGACAGGGGGCCTTAGAAGCTTTCTTT.

The V and J genes are TRBV7-6 and TRBJ2-3, with D uncertain. V lost 4 bases to trimming and J lost 3 bases, with 14 bases between them. The germline V gene encodes CDR1 SGHVS and CDR2 FNYEAQ. There are 15 residues in the CDR3. This CDR3 is CASSSGERLTDTQYF. As DNA, the CDR3 is TGTGCCAGCAGCTCTGGAGAGCGCTTGACAGATACGCAGTATTTT.

The rearrangement joins TRBV30 to TRBJ2-1; no clear D gene. The CDR3 is 11 residues long. Germline V gene sequence: CDR1 GTSNPN, CDR2 SVGIG (reference sequence). Trimming left V 3 bases short and J 6 bases short, with 6 bases between. The CDR3 sequence is CAWRFSNEQFF. CDR3 nucleotides: TGTGCCTGGAGATTTAGCAATGAGCAGTTCTTC.

This chain links TRBV5-1 with TRBJ1-1; D is ambiguous. The CDR3 length is 14 residues. Germline CDR1 and CDR2: SGHRS and YFSETQ. V lost 2 bases to trimming and J lost 4 bases, with 12 bases between them. CDR3 coding DNA: TGCGCCAGCAGCTTTTACGGTCTTGGCACTGAAGCTTTCTTT. It yields the protein CASSFYGLGTEAFF. The variable domain in full, with the rest retrieved from reference TRBV5-1 and TRBJ1-1, is KAGVTQTPRYLIKTRGQQVTLSCSPISGHRSVSWYQQTPGQGLQFLFEYFSETQRNKGNFPGRFSGRQFSNSRSEMNVSTLELGDSALYLCASSFYGLGTEAFFGQGTRLTVV.

This clone was detected once. V and J are TRBV14 and TRBJ1-2; TRBD1 is a possible D gene (6 bases). From germline, CDR1 is SGHDN and CDR2 FVKESK. This CDR3 is 16 amino acids long. The ends were cut back, 2 bases at V and 2 bases at J, with 15 bases in the middle. CDR3: CASSQYFRGVNYGYTF. The CDR3 DNA reads as TGTGCCAGCAGCCAATATTTCAGGGGAGTAAACTATGGCTACACCTTC. Combining the CDR3 with reference TRBV14 and TRBJ1-2 gives the whole variable domain EAGVTQFPSHSVIEKGQTVTLRCDPISGHDNLYWYRRVMGKEIKFLLHFVKESKQDESGMPNNRFLAERTGGTYSTLKVQPAELEDSGVYFCASSQYFRGVNYGYTFGSGTRLTVV.

The chain combines TRBV5-1 with TRBJ2-5; 7 bases map to TRBD1. Trimming at V came to 1 base and at J to 2 bases, leaving 8 bases not matched to a gene. Per the germline V gene, CDR1 is SGHRS and CDR2 is YFSETQ. The CDR3 has 16 residues. CDR3 in amino acids: CASSLYQGQKQETQYF. Here the CDR3 DNA reads TGCGCCAGCAGCTTGTACCAGGGACAGAAACAAGAGACCCAGTACTTC.

The chain employs TRBV5-4 and TRBJ1-1; weak D call: TRBD1 (5 bases). The CDR3 is 14 residues long. V lost 3 bases and J 3 bases, leaving 12 bases between the germline ends. Germline V CDR1 and CDR2: SGHNT, YYREEE (reference sequence). The CDR3 DNA reads TGTGCCAGCAGCTACGGGGGGGAGGACACTGAAGCTTTCTTT. The encoded protein is CASSYGGEDTEAFF.

The V gene is TRBV4-1, the J gene TRBJ1-6, with 7 nucleotides matching TRBD1. In germline, CDR1 is MGHRA, CDR2 YSYEKL. With 0 bases clipped from V and 10 bases from J, the junction kept 12 bases outside the gene matches. The CDR3 is 17 residues long. As DNA, the CDR3 is TGCGCCAGCAGCCAAGATCCCGGGACAGAGGGAGACTCACCCCTCCACTTT. Protein sequence: CASSQDPGTEGDSPLHF.